The T cell receptor (beta chain) under discussion was sequenced for a study of blood T cell repertoires in COVID-19. Whole-study context: Some COVID-19 samples were acute and others convalescent; all came from the United States, Italy and Spain.

V trimming: 5 bases; J trimming: 3 bases; junction bases outside the gene matches: 3. Looked up from germline, CDR1 is LNHDA and CDR2 is SQIVND (reference sequence). This CDR3 is built from 14 residues. Authors' methods: Estimated nucleated cell counts came from reference gene primer amplification. Some clones are missing from TCRdb's copy, which holds only in-frame ones; the method was immunoSEQ multiplex PCR. D and trimming were read from the DNA, whereas the V and J calls and clone size are those reported in that table. This sample has some 300,000 clones, with 86% found just once. Note on this clone: The sample holds other DNA sequences that translate to the same CDR3.

V usage is TRBV19 and J usage is TRBJ2-1, with 8 nucleotides matching TRBD1. Sequencing used peripheral blood. The receptor comes from a woman aged 70-85 years with COVID-19, enrolled during active disease. DNA for the CDR3: TGTGCCAGTAGTTCAGGACAGGGCTACAATGAGCAGTTCTTC. Encoded protein: CASSSGQGYNEQFF.